The rows below give T cell receptor beta chains drawn from one sample of a study of T cells in Graves' hyperthyroidism and ophthalmopathy. Each CDR3 protein gets one entry after TCRdb re-called the multiplex PCR reads with MiXCR. The table records approximately 700,000 distinct CDR3 sequences, about 17% of them present only once. Input material: blood. Receptor source: a man aged 18 to 29 with Graves' hyperthyroidism. Both conserved end residues are part of each CDR3. A D gene is named only where the DNA matches it firmly. The size entry is marked missing in some rows and otherwise reads once, few, many or a size class.

TRBJ2-3 | TRBD2 | few | TRBV20-1 | TGCAGTGCGCGGACTAGCCGTGGGATAGATACGCAGTATTTT | CSARTSRGIDTQYF
TRBJ2-5 | NA | many | TRBV18 | TGTGCCAGCTCACCACTGGAGGCTTTCCAAGAGACCCAGTACTTC | CASSPLEAFQETQYF
TRBJ2-7 | NA | many | TRBV18 | TGTGCCAGCTCACCAAGGACGGAAAATTACGAGCAGTACTTC | CASSPRTENYEQYF
TRBJ2-7 | NA | few | TRBV28 | TGTGCCAGCAGTTTGTGGGGAAGTTGGGACTACGAGCAGTACTTC | CASSLWGSWDYEQYF
TRBJ2-7 | NA | many | TRBV5-6 | TGTGCCAGCAGCTTGGAGGGAGACTCCTACGAGCAGTACTTC | CASSLEGDSYEQYF
TRBJ2-5 | NA | many | TRBV7-2 | TGTGCCAGCAGCTCAAAGGGGCTGAAACAAGAGACCCAGTACTTC | CASSSKGLKQETQYF
TRBJ2-3 | NA | many | TRBV20-1 | TGCAGTGCTAGTCGAGGGGGGGCCGGTACAGATACGCAGTATTTT | CSASRGGAGTDTQYF
TRBJ2-7 | TRBD1 | many | TRBV2 | TGTGCCAGCTTACTTTTTCCAGGGGGCGAGCAGTACTTC | CASLLFPGGEQYF
TRBJ2-3 | TRBD2 | few | TRBV15 | TGTGCCACCAGCAGTTTAGCGGGGGACACAGATACGCAGTATTTT | CATSSLAGDTDTQYF
TRBJ2-1 | TRBD1 | few | TRBV19 | TGTGCCAGTAGTACGGACAGGGGGGGGTACAATGAGCAGTTCTTC | CASSTDRGGYNEQFF
TRBJ2-5 | NA | many | TRBV7-2 | TGTGCCAGCAGCTTAGCGGCCGGGATGGGGGAGACCCAGTACTTC | CASSLAAGMGETQYF
TRBJ2-3 | TRBD2 | few | TRBV4-2 | TGTGCCAGCAGCGAAGAAGGGGCGGGAGCCGGAGATACGCAGTATTTT | CASSEEGAGAGDTQYF
TRBJ1-5 | NA | few | TRBV4-3 | TGCGCCAGCAGCCAAGATTTGGGGCAGAAGAATCAGCCCCAGCATTTT | CASSQDLGQKNQPQHF
TRBJ1-6 | TRBD1 | NA | TRBV5-6 | TGTGCCAGCAGCCACACCCAGGGACAGGATAATTCACCCCTCCACTTT | CASSHTQGQDNSPLHF
TRBJ1-2 | NA | NA | TRBV29-1 | TGCAGCGTTCTCGGGACGGTGGCGGGGGGCTACACCTTC | CSVLGTVAGGYTF
TRBJ2-7 | NA | many | TRBV12-3/TRBV12-4 | TGTGCCAGCAGTCTTACAGGGGGGGGCTTCGAGCAGTACTTC | CASSLTGGGFEQYF
TRBJ2-3 | TRBD1 | NA | TRBV15 | TGTGCCACCAGCAGATACCCCGGGACAGTTAGCACAGATACGCAGTATTTT | CATSRYPGTVSTDTQYF
TRBJ2-2 | NA | few | TRBV7-3 | TGTGCCAGCAGCTTAAAGCTTGGAGCGACCGGGGAGCTGTTTTTT | CASSLKLGATGELFF
TRBJ2-7 | NA | NA | TRBV28 | TGTGCCAGCAGTTTTCAGGTTACGAGCGAGCAGTACTTC | CASSFQVTSEQYF
TRBJ1-6 | NA | many | TRBV19 | TGTGCCAGTAGCGCCGGGACTGGGAATTCACCCCTCCACTTT | CASSAGTGNSPLHF
TRBJ2-3 | NA | many | TRBV24-1 | TGTGCCACCAGTTCGGGGGGCACAGATACGCAGTATTTT | CATSSGGTDTQYF
TRBJ2-7 | NA | NA | TRBV7-9 | TGTGCCAGCAGCTCCCCCCGTGGGGGCCTTAGCTACGAGCAGTACTTC | CASSSPRGGLSYEQYF
TRBJ2-1 | NA | many | TRBV20-1 | TGCAGTGCTAGAGATGTAGTTAATGAGCAGTTCTTC | CSARDVVNEQFF
TRBJ2-1 | TRBD1 | NA | TRBV11-3 | TGTGCCAGCAGCTTAGGGCCCAAGAGGGGGCACAATGAGCAGTTCTTC | CASSLGPKRGHNEQFF
TRBJ1-1 | NA | many | TRBV12-5 | TGTGCTAGTGGTTTATGGGCCGCGGAGGGGACGACTGAAGCTTTCTTT | CASGLWAAEGTTEAFF
TRBJ2-3 | NA | NA | TRBV7-9 | TGTGCCAGCAGCTTAGGGTTAGCGAGCACAGATACGCAGTGTTTT | CASSLGLASTDTQCF